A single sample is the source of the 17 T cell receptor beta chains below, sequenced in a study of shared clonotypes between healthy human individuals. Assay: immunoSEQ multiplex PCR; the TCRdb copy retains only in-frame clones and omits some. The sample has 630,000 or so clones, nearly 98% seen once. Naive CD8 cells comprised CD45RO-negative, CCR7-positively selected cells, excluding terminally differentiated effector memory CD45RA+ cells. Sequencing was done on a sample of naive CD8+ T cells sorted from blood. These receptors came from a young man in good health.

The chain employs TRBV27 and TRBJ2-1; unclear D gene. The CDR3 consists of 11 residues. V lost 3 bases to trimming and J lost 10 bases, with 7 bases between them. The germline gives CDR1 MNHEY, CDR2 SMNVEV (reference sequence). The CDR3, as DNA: TGTGCCAGCAGTTTCGTGGGGGAGCAGTTCTTC. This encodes CASSFVGEQFF.

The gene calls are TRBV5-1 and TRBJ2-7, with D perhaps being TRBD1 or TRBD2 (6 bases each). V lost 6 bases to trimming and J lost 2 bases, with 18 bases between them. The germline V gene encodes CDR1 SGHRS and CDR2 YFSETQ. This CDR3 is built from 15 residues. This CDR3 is CASTSGGDLTYEQYF. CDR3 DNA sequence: TGCGCCAGCACGTCCGGGGGCGACCTCACCTACGAGCAGTACTTC.

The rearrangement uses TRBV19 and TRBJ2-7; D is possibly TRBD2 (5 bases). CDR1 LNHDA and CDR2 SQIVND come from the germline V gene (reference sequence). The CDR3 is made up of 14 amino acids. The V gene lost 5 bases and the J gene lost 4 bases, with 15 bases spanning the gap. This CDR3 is CASSPTGFVYEQYF. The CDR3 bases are TGTGCCAGTAGTCCAACGGGGTTCGTGTACGAGCAGTACTTC.

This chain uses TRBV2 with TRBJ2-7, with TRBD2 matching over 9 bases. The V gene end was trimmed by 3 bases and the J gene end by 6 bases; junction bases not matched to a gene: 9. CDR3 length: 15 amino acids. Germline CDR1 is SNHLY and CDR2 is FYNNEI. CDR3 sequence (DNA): TGTGCCAGCAGTGATCCGGCGGGAGGGCCTGGCGAGCAGTACTTC. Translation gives CASSDPAGGPGEQYF.

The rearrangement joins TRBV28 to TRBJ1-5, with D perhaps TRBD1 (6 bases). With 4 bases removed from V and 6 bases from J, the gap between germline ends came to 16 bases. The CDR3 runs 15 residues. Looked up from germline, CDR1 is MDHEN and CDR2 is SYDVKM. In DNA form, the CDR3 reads TGTGCCAGCAGTTCTACCGGACAGTTCTCTCAGCCCCAGCATTTT. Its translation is CASSSTGQFSQPQHF. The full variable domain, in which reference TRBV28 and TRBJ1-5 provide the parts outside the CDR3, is DVKVTQSSRYLVKRTGEKVFLECVQDMDHENMFWYRQDPGLGLRLIYFSYDVKMKEKGDIPEGYSVSREKKERFSLILESASTNQTSMYLCASSSTGQFSQPQHFGDGTRLSIL.

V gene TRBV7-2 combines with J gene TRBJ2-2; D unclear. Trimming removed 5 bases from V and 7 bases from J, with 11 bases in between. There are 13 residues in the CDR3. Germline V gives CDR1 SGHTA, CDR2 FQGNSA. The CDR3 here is CASSKIVGGELFF. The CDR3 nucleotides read TGTGCCAGCAGCAAAATAGTGGGCGGGGAGCTGTTTTTT.

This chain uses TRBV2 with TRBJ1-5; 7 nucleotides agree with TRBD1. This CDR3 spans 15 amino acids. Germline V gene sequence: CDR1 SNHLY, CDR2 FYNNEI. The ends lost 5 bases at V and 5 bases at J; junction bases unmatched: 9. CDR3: CASSRQGGADQPQHF. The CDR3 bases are TGTGCCAGCAGTCGACAGGGAGGGGCCGATCAGCCCCAGCATTTT.

The CDR3 nucleotides are TGTGCCAGCAGCCGAAGGGGAGACACTGAAGCTTTCTTT. Its translation is CASSRRGDTEAFF. V is TRBV11-3 and J is TRBJ1-1; a weak D match, TRBD1 (5 bases). V lost 5 bases, J lost 3 bases, and 10 bases lay in between. This CDR3 has 13 amino acids. Germline V CDR1 and CDR2: SGHNT, YENEEA.

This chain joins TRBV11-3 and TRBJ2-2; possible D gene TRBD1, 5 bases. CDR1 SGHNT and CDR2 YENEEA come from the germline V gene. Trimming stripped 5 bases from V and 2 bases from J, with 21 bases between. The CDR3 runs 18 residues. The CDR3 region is CASSPRQQPDQNTGELFF. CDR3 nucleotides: TGTGCCAGCAGCCCGCGACAGCAACCCGATCAAAACACCGGGGAGCTGTTTTTT.

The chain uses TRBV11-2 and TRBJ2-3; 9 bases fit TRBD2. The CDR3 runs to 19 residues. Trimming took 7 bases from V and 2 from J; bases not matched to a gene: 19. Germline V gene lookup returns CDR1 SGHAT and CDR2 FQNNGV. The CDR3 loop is CASTPGGRLAEGNTDTQYF. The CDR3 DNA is TGTGCCAGCACCCCCGGGGGGCGACTAGCGGAGGGTAACACAGATACGCAGTATTTT.

CDR3 protein: CASSTYADRGDYNEQFF. CDR3 nucleotide sequence: TGTGCCAGCAGTACATACGCCGACAGGGGTGACTACAATGAGCAGTTCTTC. The genes are TRBV28 and TRBJ2-1, with 8 bases aligning to TRBD1. V lost 5 bases to trimming and J lost 3 bases; unmatched junction nucleotides: 12. This CDR3 comprises 17 residues. The germline CDR1 and CDR2 sequences are MDHEN and SYDVKM.

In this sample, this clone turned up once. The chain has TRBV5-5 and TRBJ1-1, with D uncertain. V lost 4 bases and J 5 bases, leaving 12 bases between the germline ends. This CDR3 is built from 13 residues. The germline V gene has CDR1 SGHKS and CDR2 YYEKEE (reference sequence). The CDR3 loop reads CASSDGFKTEAFF. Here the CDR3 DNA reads TGTGCCAGCAGCGACGGGTTCAAAACTGAAGCTTTCTTT. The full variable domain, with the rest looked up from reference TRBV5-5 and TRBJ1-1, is DAGVTQSPTHLIKTRGQQVTLRCSPISGHKSVSWYQQVLGQGPQFIFQYYEKEERGRGNFPDRFSARQFPNYSSELNVNALLLGDSALYLCASSDGFKTEAFFGQGTRLTVV.

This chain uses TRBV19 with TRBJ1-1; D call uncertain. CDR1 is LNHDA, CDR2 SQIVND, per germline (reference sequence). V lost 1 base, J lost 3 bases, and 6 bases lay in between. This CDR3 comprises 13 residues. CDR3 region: CASSIGGYTEAFF. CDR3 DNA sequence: TGTGCCAGTAGTATAGGAGGCTACACTGAAGCTTTCTTT.

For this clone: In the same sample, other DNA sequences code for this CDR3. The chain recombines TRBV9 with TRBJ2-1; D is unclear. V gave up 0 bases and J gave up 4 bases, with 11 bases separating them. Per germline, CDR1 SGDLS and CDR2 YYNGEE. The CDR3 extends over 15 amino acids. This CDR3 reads CASSVGLAGYNEQFF. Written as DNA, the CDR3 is TGTGCCAGCAGCGTAGGCCTCGCTGGTTACAATGAGCAGTTCTTC.

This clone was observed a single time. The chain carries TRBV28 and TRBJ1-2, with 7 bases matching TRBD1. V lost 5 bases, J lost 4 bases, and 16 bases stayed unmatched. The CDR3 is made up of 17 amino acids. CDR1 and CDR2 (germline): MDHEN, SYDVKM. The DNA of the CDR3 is TGTGCCAGCAGTGTAATCCTCGGGACAGTCAACTCCTATGGCTACACCTTC. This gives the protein CASSVILGTVNSYGYTF.

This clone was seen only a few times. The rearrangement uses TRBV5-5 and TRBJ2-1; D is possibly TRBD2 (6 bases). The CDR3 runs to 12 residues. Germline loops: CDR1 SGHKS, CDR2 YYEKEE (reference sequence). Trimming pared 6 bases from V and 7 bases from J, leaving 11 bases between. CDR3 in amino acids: CASNSSGNEQFF. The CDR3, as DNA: TGTGCCAGCAACTCCAGCGGGAATGAGCAGTTCTTC.

The CDR3 is CASSQDPRGANEKLFF. CDR3 nucleotide sequence: TGCGCCAGCAGCCAAGATCCCAGGGGGGCTAATGAAAAACTGTTTTTT. This chain uses TRBV4-1 with TRBJ1-4; 7 bases line up with TRBD1. Germline loops: CDR1 MGHRA, CDR2 YSYEKL. V was clipped by 0 bases and J by 3 bases; unmatched bases: 4. This CDR3 contains 16 residues.